One and the same sample provided the 3 T cell receptor beta chains below, sequenced in a study of T cell changes during pregnancy in multiple sclerosis (dated by TCRdb to the late 2010s). The method was the immunoSEQ multiplex PCR assay. The table was pulled from immuneACCESS by TCRdb, which kept in-frame rearrangements only. Such tables lose some clones; where checked, under half of the loss comes from unresolved V genes, and the rest has no known cause. Here the sample has around 33,000 clones; approximately 91% occur a single time. Around 8.3% of the sample is held by the ten biggest clonotypes. Sequences were derived from CD8+ T cells from peripheral blood mononuclear cells, sampled before pregnancy. These receptors came from a female donor with multiple sclerosis, enrolled in a pregnancy study.

This sequence joins TRBV5-6 and TRBJ2-5; tentatively, D is TRBD1 (6 bases). Trimming removed 4 bases from V and 5 bases from J, with 15 bases in between. The germline V gene has CDR1 SGHDT and CDR2 YYEEEE. CDR3 length: 14 amino acids. CDR3 residues: CASSLSNRAETQYF. Written as DNA, the CDR3 is TGTGCCAGCAGCCTCTCGAACAGGGCCGAGACCCAGTACTTC.

This chain connects TRBV10-2 to TRBJ2-1; TRBD1 matches at 11 bases. V trimming: 11 bases; J trimming: 6 bases; junction bases outside the gene matches: 9. The CDR3 length is 14 residues. Germline CDR1 reads WSHSY; CDR2 reads SAAADI. The CDR3 sequence: CAGSRDRGTNEQFF. The CDR3 DNA sequence: TGCGCCGGCTCCCGGGACAGGGGGACCAATGAGCAGTTCTTC.

The V and J genes are TRBV5-1 and TRBJ2-1; D not certain. Germline values: CDR1 SGHRS, CDR2 YFSETQ. The V end lost 7 bases, the J end lost 6 bases, and 11 bases lay between the germline ends. This CDR3 comprises 12 residues. DNA of the CDR3: TGCGCCAGCGCCAAGCGACTCAATGAGCAGTTCTTC. As protein: CASAKRLNEQFF.